This T cell receptor (beta chain) was recovered during a study of cytomegalovirus exposure and HLA in healthy donors. Findings and limits, study-wide: The classifier reportedly diagnosed cytomegalovirus status with high sensitivity and specificity.

This clone was observed a single time. What it binds is not known. The germline V gene encodes CDR1 SNHLY and CDR2 FYNNEI. The V and J ends lost 8 bases and 0 bases respectively, with 20 bases between them. CDR3 size: 16 residues. Generated by immunoSEQ multiplex PCR, the TCRdb table keeps only in-frame clones and is missing some. The table lists roughly 200,000 clones, approximately 86% of them singletons, with about 7.7% in the top ten. The chain has TRBV2 and TRBJ2-7; D uncertain. Input material: PBMCs. The source is a man younger than 40 in good health and CMV-seropositive. CDR3: CASANFELYRSYEQYF. The CDR3 DNA is TGTGCCAGCGCAAACTTCGAACTGTACCGCTCCTACGAGCAGTACTTC.